This paragraph covers one T cell receptor beta chain sequence. Antigen specificity is unknown. This sample is drawn from a study of cytomegalovirus exposure and HLA in healthy donors. CDR1 and CDR2 from the germline V gene are LNHDA and SQIVND (reference sequence). The CDR3 loop spans 14 amino acids. Trimming cost V 4 bases and J 3 bases, with 13 bases left between them. The PCR used 60 Vbeta and 13 Jbeta primers. The repertoire was sequenced with immunoSEQ multiplex PCR; TCRdb's copy has only in-frame clones and lacks some. In the table there are over 150,000 clones, roughly 79% of which are singletons. Study conclusions and caveats: Three CMV-associated chains proved CMV antigen-specific in vitro. Reportedly, diagnosis of cytomegalovirus status by the classifier showed high specificity and sensitivity. For most TCR beta V segments, an earlier analysis put the productive rate at about 90% or about 30% of the time.

The receptor was derived from a woman aged 45-65 years in good health and CMV-seropositive. The V call is TRBV19, the J call TRBJ2-7; D possibly corresponds to TRBD2 (7 bases). What was sequenced was PBMCs. DNA of the CDR3: TGTGCCAGTAGTACCGGGGGGCGAGGCTACGAGCAGTACTTC. It translates to CASSTGGRGYEQYF.